Following are 19 T cell receptor beta chains from one sample sequenced in a study of T cell responses to AZD1222 COVID-19 vaccine. Method: immunoSEQ multiplex PCR; TCRdb's copy keeps in-frame clones and lacks some. This sample has 130,000 to 150,000 clones, with around 86% found just once. The sequences come from peripheral blood, collected on day 0 of MenACWY control vaccination. The receptors stem from an adult in good health.

The genes are TRBV19 and TRBJ1-3, with 7 nucleotides matching TRBD1. Looked up from germline, CDR1 is LNHDA and CDR2 is SQIVND (reference sequence). V lost 7 bases and J lost 0; bases outside the gene matches: 9. The CDR3 length is 16 residues. The CDR3 region has the DNA TGTGCCAGTACTGACAGGGCTCCAATCTCTGGAAACACCATATATTTT. Translating it yields CASTDRAPISGNTIYF.

J is TRBJ2-2 and V is TRBV28; 14 bases map to TRBD2. Germline assignment: CDR1 MDHEN and CDR2 SYDVKM. V gave up 4 bases and J gave up 6 bases; unmatched junction bases: 13. The CDR3 runs to 19 residues. The CDR3 sequence: CASSYDPGTSGGVAGELFF. The CDR3 DNA reads TGTGCCAGCAGTTACGACCCCGGGACTAGCGGGGGAGTTGCCGGGGAGCTGTTTTTT.

This chain links TRBV20-1 with TRBJ2-6; 8 nucleotides line up with TRBD1. The CDR3 extends over 17 amino acids. After removal of 3 bases from V and 4 bases from J, the junction contained 11 bases not matched to a gene. The V gene's germline CDR1 is DFQATT and CDR2 SNEGSKA (reference sequence). The CDR3: CSASPRAGGAGANVLTF. The CDR3 nucleotides read TGCAGTGCTAGTCCTCGGGCAGGGGGCGCCGGGGCCAACGTCCTGACTTTC.

The rearrangement uses TRBV7-3 and TRBJ2-1, with D possibly matching TRBD2 (6 bases). CDR1 and CDR2 from the germline V gene are SGHTA and FQGTGA. There are 13 residues in the CDR3. V was shortened by 0 bases and J by 10 bases, with 10 bases between the two germline ends. The CDR3 loop reads CASSLTMRGEQFF. The CDR3 region has the DNA TGTGCCAGCAGCTTAACGATGCGGGGAGAGCAGTTCTTC.

The V call is TRBV28, the J call TRBJ1-2; possibly TRBD1 for D (6 bases). The CDR3 covers 10 residues. V was shortened by 9 bases and J by 7 bases, with 9 bases between the two germline ends. The germline V gene has CDR1 MDHEN and CDR2 SYDVKM. CDR3 bases: TGTGCCAGTACAGGGCCTGGCTACACCTTC. Its protein product is CASTGPGYTF.

The chain couples TRBV30 to TRBJ2-3; D possibly corresponds to TRBD2 (5 bases). The CDR3 spans 12 residues. Trimming left V 2 bases short and J 3 bases short, with 6 bases between. The germline CDR1 and CDR2 sequences are GTSNPN and SVGIG (reference sequence). DNA for the CDR3: TGTGCCTGGAGTCGCGGGACAGATACGCAGTATTTT. Translated: CAWSRGTDTQYF.

Comments on this clone: Within the sample, other DNA sequences also encode this same CDR3. This chain joins TRBV3-1 (or the pseudogene TRBV3-2) and TRBJ1-1; 8 nucleotides align to TRBD1. CDR3 length equals 14 residues. Trimming took 3 bases from V and 1 from J; bases not matched to a gene: 1. The V gene's germline CDR1 is LGHDT and CDR2 YNNKEL (reference sequence). DNA for the CDR3: TGTGCCAGCAGCCACGGACAGGGGAACACTGAAGCTTTCTTT. Its protein is CASSHGQGNTEAFF.

This chain uses TRBV3-1 (or the pseudogene TRBV3-2) with TRBJ1-2, with a tentative D call TRBD1 (6 bases). Germline-derived CDR1 and CDR2 are LGHDT and YNNKEL (reference sequence). The CDR3 spans 15 residues. The V and J ends lost 4 bases and 1 base respectively, with 13 bases between them. CDR3 amino acids: CASSRHNRDNYGYTF. CDR3 sequence (DNA): TGTGCCAGCAGCCGACATAACAGGGATAACTATGGCTACACCTTC.

The chain is built from TRBV7-8 and TRBJ1-2; 7 bases map to TRBD1. Trimming removed 0 bases from V and 8 bases from J; junction bases left unmatched: 3. CDR1 and CDR2 (germline): SGHVS, FQNEAQ. The CDR3 length is 13 residues. The CDR3 loop is CASSLAGTEGYTF. Written as DNA, the CDR3 is TGTGCCAGCAGCTTAGCCGGGACAGAGGGCTACACCTTC. The full variable domain, with the rest looked up from reference TRBV7-8 and TRBJ1-2, is GAGVSQSPRYKVAKRGQDVALRCDPISGHVSLFWYQQALGQGPEFLTYFQNEAQLDKSGLPSDRFFAERPEGSVSTLKIQRTQQEDSAVYLCASSLAGTEGYTFGSGTRLTVV.

This clone appeared a single time. The rearrangement links TRBV29-1 to TRBJ2-7, with a possible D match to TRBD2 (5 bases). This CDR3 has 13 amino acids. The V end lost 1 base, the J end lost 2 bases, and 9 bases lay between the germline ends. Germline CDR1 SQVTM, CDR2 ANQGSEA. DNA for the CDR3: TGCAGCGTTGAAGGTCGGGATACCTACGAGCAGTACTTC. It codes for CSVEGRDTYEQYF.

The chain links TRBV7-2 to TRBJ1-2, with a possible D match to TRBD1 (5 bases). CDR1 SGHTA and CDR2 FQGNSA come from the germline V gene. V was pared by 4 bases and J by 3 bases, with 12 bases between. This CDR3 comprises 14 residues. CDR3 in DNA: TGTGCCAGCAGCTCGGCCCCGGGGGACTATGGCTACACCTTC. Its translation: CASSSAPGDYGYTF. Full variable domain (remainder filled in from reference TRBV7-2 and TRBJ1-2): GAGVSQSPSNKVTEKGKDVELRCDPISGHTALYWYRQSLGQGLEFLIYFQGNSAPDKSGLPSDRFSAERTGGSVSTLTIQRTQQEDSAVYLCASSSAPGDYGYTFGSGTRLTVV.

This clone came up a few times. This rearrangement joins TRBV7-8 to TRBJ1-1; 7 nucleotides line up with TRBD1. With 1 base clipped from V and 6 bases from J, the junction kept 5 bases outside the gene matches. The CDR3 length is 14 residues. Per germline, CDR1 SGHVS and CDR2 FQNEAQ. Here the CDR3 reads CASSLVTGRAEAFF. CDR3 in DNA: TGTGCCAGCAGCTTAGTGACAGGGCGTGCTGAAGCTTTCTTT.

The chain joins TRBV10-2 to TRBJ2-5; weak D call: TRBD1 (6 bases). This CDR3 is built from 15 residues. CDR1 WSHSY and CDR2 SAAADI come from the germline V gene. The V end was cut by 2 bases, the J end by 0 bases, with 10 bases between. The CDR3 sequence: CASSEGGTNQETQYF. The CDR3 bases are TGCGCCAGCAGTGAGGGGGGCACCAACCAAGAGACCCAGTACTTC.

This chain joins TRBV7-7 and TRBJ2-5, with 10 bases identical to TRBD1. V was clipped by 5 bases and J by 6 bases; unmatched bases: 15. Germline values: CDR1 SSHAT, CDR2 FNYEAQ (reference sequence). The CDR3 runs to 17 residues. CDR3 amino acids: CASSPRTGTGAGKTQYF. The CDR3 DNA follows: TGTGCCAGCAGCCCCCGCACCGGGACAGGGGCCGGCAAGACCCAGTACTTC. Together with reference TRBV7-7 and TRBJ2-5, the CDR3 gives the full variable domain: GAGVSQSPRYKVTKRGQDVTLRCDPISSHATLYWYQQALGQGPEFLTYFNYEAQPDKSGLPSDRFSAERPEGSISTLTIQRTEQRDSAMYRCASSPRTGTGAGKTQYFGPGTRLLVL.

The J gene is TRBJ1-2, the V gene TRBV29-1; tentative D call: TRBD1 (5 bases). The germline gives CDR1 SQVTM, CDR2 ANQGSEA. V dropped 5 bases and J dropped 8 bases, with 12 bases sitting between them. The CDR3 is 11 residues long. Written as DNA, the CDR3 is TGCAGCGTTCTACAGGTCGACGGCTACACCTTC. This gives the protein CSVLQVDGYTF.

Written as DNA, the CDR3 is TGTGCCAGCAGTTCGCGGACGGGGAACACTGAAGCTTTCTTT. It codes for CASSSRTGNTEAFF. This chain joins TRBV28 and TRBJ1-1; no clear D. This CDR3 is 14 amino acids long. Trimming left V 4 bases short and J 1 base short, with 10 bases between. Germline lookup yields CDR1 MDHEN and CDR2 SYDVKM.

The genes are TRBV5-1 and TRBJ2-2; D may be TRBD1 or TRBD2 (5 bases each). The CDR3 is made up of 15 amino acids. CDR1 and CDR2 from the germline V gene are SGHRS and YFSETQ. V was clipped by 2 bases and J by 2 bases, with 10 bases between them. The CDR3 here is CASSFRGRNTGELFF. CDR3 DNA: TGCGCCAGCAGCTTCCGGGGACGAAACACCGGGGAGCTGTTTTTT.

Comments on this clone: Since a much larger clone is just one base distant, this may be a read error. CDR3 protein: CASSAGVNQPQHF. CDR3 nucleotides: TGTGCCAGCAGCGCAGGGGTCAATCAGCCCCAGCATTTT. V gene TRBV7-3 combines with J gene TRBJ1-5; D possibly corresponds to TRBD1 (6 bases). V was clipped by 5 bases and J by 3 bases, with 8 bases between them. Germline CDR1 SGHTA, CDR2 FQGTGA. There are 13 residues in the CDR3.

This chain connects TRBV4-1 to TRBJ2-1, with D perhaps matching TRBD2 (5 bases). CDR1 and CDR2 (germline): MGHRA, YSYEKL. The germline V and J ends were trimmed by 4 bases and 0 bases, with 13 bases remaining between them. The CDR3 length is 16 residues. In DNA, the CDR3 is TGCGCCAGCAGCCCTAAAGCGGTTAGCTCCTACAATGAGCAGTTCTTC. Translated: CASSPKAVSSYNEQFF.